This T cell receptor (beta chain) was found in a study of beta chain features in type 1 diabetes. Details on this clone: The antigen remains undetermined.

This CDR3 has 16 amino acids. Germline-derived CDR1 and CDR2 are SNHLY and FYNNEI. After removal of 11 bases from V and 4 bases from J, the junction contained 13 bases not matched to a gene. Overall study results and limits: For Type 1 diabetes patients, all four CD4+ subsets carried TCRB CDR3s that were moderately but significantly shorter.

Reverse transcription of all isolated RNA meant that expressed TCRB transcripts were sequenced. Some clones are missing from TCRdb's copy, which holds only in-frame ones; the method was immunoSEQ multiplex PCR. The sample lists some 330,000 clones, 10% to 15% occurring once. The sample taken for sequencing was naive CD4+ T cells from blood. This TCR was sampled from a woman aged 18-29 years with type 1 diabetes. The chain is built from TRBV2 and TRBJ2-1; 11 bases map to TRBD2. CDR3 in amino acids: CAGREGTSGGYNEQFF. The CDR3 bases are TGTGCCGGGCGCGAGGGGACTAGCGGTGGTTACAATGAGCAGTTCTTC.